This T cell receptor beta chain originates from a study of control samples from healthy donors and cancer patients. Assay used: immunoSEQ multiplex PCR; TCRdb lists only in-frame clones, some missing. The sample holds about 100,000 clones, roughly 87% seen once. Looked up from germline, CDR1 is SNHLY and CDR2 is FYNNEI. The CDR3 runs to 13 residues. V lost 8 bases and J lost 9, with 17 bases in between. The chain carries TRBV2 and TRBJ2-1; maybe TRBD1 (5 bases). Sequencing was done on a sample of blood. This sequence originates from a woman aged 45-65 years in good health. The CDR3 spells CASGALVGVEQFF. The CDR3 nucleotides read TGTGCCAGCGGGGCATTAGTGGGCGTTGAGCAGTTCTTC.